Presented here are 15 T cell receptor beta chains from one specimen sequenced in a study of T cells in Graves' hyperthyroidism and ophthalmopathy. There were TCR beta CDR3 regions amplified from RNA transcripts. Initially, a first-round RT-PCR of the TCR CDR3 employed the HTBI primer set. Using its own MiXCR run on the multiplex PCR reads, TCRdb lists one record per CDR3 protein. The table lists over 650,000 distinct CDR3 sequences, approximately 16% of them singletons. Sequenced sample: blood. These receptors were taken from a man younger than 35 with Graves' hyperthyroidism.

The chain links TRBV30 to TRBJ2-1; 7 positions agree with TRBD1. There are 13 residues in the CDR3. V gave up 4 bases and J gave up 5 bases; unmatched junction bases: 5. Germline V gives CDR1 GTSNPN, CDR2 SVGIG (reference sequence). CDR3 loop: CAWNRDRDNEQFF. DNA for the CDR3: TGTGCCTGGAACCGGGACAGAGACAATGAGCAGTTCTTC. Together with reference TRBV30 and TRBJ2-1, the CDR3 gives the full variable domain: SQTIHQWPATLVQPVGSPLSLECTVEGTSNPNLYWYRQAAGRGLQLLFYSVGIGQISSEVPQNLSASRPQDRQFILSSKKLLLSDSGFYLCAWNRDRDNEQFFGPGTRLTVL.

This clonotype was found a few times. The chain combines TRBV20-1 with TRBJ2-1; 9 bases are a match to TRBD1. The CDR3 spans 14 residues. Per the germline V gene, CDR1 is DFQATT and CDR2 is SNEGSKA (reference sequence). V lost 6 bases to trimming and J lost 8 bases; unmatched junction nucleotides: 11. The CDR3 DNA reads as TGCAGTGCCAGACAGGGGGGGTTCATATATGAGCAGTTCTTC. Encoded protein: CSARQGGFIYEQFF.

The V gene is TRBV6-1, the J gene TRBJ1-5; D not certain. V lost 5 bases and J lost 5, with 10 bases in between. The CDR3 runs to 13 residues. From germline, CDR1 is MNHNS and CDR2 SASEGT. CDR3: CASSLREYQPQHF. In DNA form, the CDR3 reads TGTGCCAGCAGTCTTCGGGAATATCAGCCCCAGCATTTT.

The sample holds many counts of this clonotype. This chain links TRBV27 with TRBJ1-1; 10 bases align to TRBD1. The CDR3 extends over 14 amino acids. Trimming took 6 bases from V and 7 from J; bases not matched to a gene: 8. CDR1 is MNHEY and CDR2 is SMNVEV in the germline V gene (reference sequence). CDR3 coding DNA: TGTGCCAGCAGGGTAATGGGGACAGGGGATGAAGCTTTCTTT. This codes for CASRVMGTGDEAFF.

The table lists this clonotype with a few counts. This sequence joins TRBV5-1 and TRBJ1-2; D unclear. This CDR3 contains 16 residues. Trimming took off 4 bases at V and 8 bases at J, with 24 bases between the two ends. Per germline, CDR1 SGHRS and CDR2 YFSETQ. CDR3 nucleotides: TGCGCCAGCAGCCAATCGGGGAACAGTCCGACGGGAGGCTACACCTTC. Amino acid sequence: CASSQSGNSPTGGYTF.

The V gene is TRBV28, the J gene TRBJ1-6; unclear D gene. The V gene's germline CDR1 is MDHEN and CDR2 SYDVKM. This CDR3 contains 15 residues. V was cut by 2 bases and J by 5 bases, with 10 bases left in between. CDR3 loop: CASSLQRWDNSPLHF. CDR3 nucleotide sequence: TGTGCCAGCAGTTTACAGAGGTGGGATAATTCACCCCTCCACTTT.

This chain uses TRBV20-1 with TRBJ2-1, with D maybe TRBD2 (5 bases). Germline-derived CDR1 and CDR2 are DFQATT and SNEGSKA (reference sequence). Trimming took 1 base from V and 3 from J, leaving 13 bases between them. CDR3 length equals 15 residues. CDR3 region: CSARGTFPYYNEQFF. The CDR3 DNA reads TGCAGTGCTAGAGGGACTTTCCCTTACTACAATGAGCAGTTCTTC.

This clonotype was picked up many times. The chain employs TRBV28 and TRBJ2-7; D ambiguous. Trimming took off 6 bases at V and 3 bases at J, with 9 bases between the two ends. Germline V CDR1 and CDR2: MDHEN, SYDVKM. The CDR3 sequence is 12 residues long. This CDR3 is CASSPIFYEQYF. DNA for the CDR3: TGTGCCAGCAGCCCCATCTTCTACGAGCAGTACTTC.

This clonotype was detected a few times. The chain carries TRBV4-1 and TRBJ1-5, with D tentatively TRBD1 (6 bases). Germline V CDR1 and CDR2: MGHRA, YSYEKL. V was pared by 4 bases and J by 1 base, with 11 bases between. This CDR3 comprises 15 residues. In DNA, the CDR3 is TGCGCCAGCAGCCCGGGGGCGGTGAGCAATCAGCCCCAGCATTTT. Its translation is CASSPGAVSNQPQHF.

For this clonotype: The junction departs from the called germline gene at one end, perhaps through a read error. The V call is TRBV11-1, the J call TRBJ2-1; D is uncertain. Per the germline V gene, CDR1 is SGHAT and CDR2 is FQDESV (reference sequence). The CDR3 runs 15 residues. CDR3 coding DNA: TGCGCCAGCAGCCAAGCCTACTCCCGGACCCTTGAGCAGTTCTTC. It yields the protein CASSQAYSRTLEQFF.

The chain has TRBV24-1 and TRBJ2-1; D may be TRBD2 (5 bases). The CDR3 length is 15 residues. V shed 4 bases and J shed 8 bases, with 17 bases lying between them. From germline, CDR1 is KGHDR and CDR2 SFDVKD. CDR3 sequence reads: CATSEFRSGSDEQFF. CDR3 bases: TGTGCCACCAGTGAGTTCCGGTCGGGGAGCGATGAGCAGTTCTTC.

This chain links TRBV20-1 with TRBJ1-5, with D possibly being TRBD1 (5 bases). Germline values: CDR1 DFQATT, CDR2 SNEGSKA (reference sequence). CDR3 length: 15 residues. Trimming pared 6 bases from V and 0 bases from J, leaving 15 bases between. The CDR3 region has the DNA TGCAGTGCCCTGACAGACGTATATAGCAATCAGCCCCAGCATTTT. It is translated as CSALTDVYSNQPQHF.

A few counts support this clonotype. This chain links TRBV9 with TRBJ2-1; 10 positions agree with TRBD2. Germline V gene lookup returns CDR1 SGDLS and CDR2 YYNGEE. The CDR3 has 17 amino acids. With V trimmed by 2 bases and J by 0 bases, 5 bases remained unmatched. Here the CDR3 reads CASSVGTSVVSYNEQFF. In DNA form, the CDR3 reads TGTGCCAGCAGCGTCGGGACTAGCGTAGTCTCCTACAATGAGCAGTTCTTC. Full variable domain (rest looked up from reference TRBV9 and TRBJ2-1): DSGVTQTPKHLITATGQRVTLRCSPRSGDLSVYWYQQSLDQGLQFLIQYYNGEERAKGNILERFSAQQFPDLHSELNLSSLELGDSALYFCASSVGTSVVSYNEQFFGPGTRLTVL.

This clonotype has at least ten counts. J is TRBJ2-3 and V is TRBV20-1, with TRBD2 matching 8 bases. The germline CDR1 and CDR2 sequences are DFQATT and SNEGSKA (reference sequence). The V gene end was trimmed by 7 bases and the J gene end by 4 bases; junction bases not matched to a gene: 13. The CDR3 has 15 residues. In DNA form, the CDR3 reads TGCAGTGGCGACACCCCGGGACTAGAGGCAGATACGCAGTATTTT. Protein: CSGDTPGLEADTQYF.

This clonotype was seen a few times. The genes are TRBV7-9 and TRBJ2-3, with TRBD2 identical over 11 bases. Trimming removed 5 bases from V and 5 bases from J; junction bases left unmatched: 6. Germline CDR1 and CDR2: SEHNR and FQNEAQ (reference sequence). The CDR3 is made up of 15 amino acids. CDR3 residues: CASSTGTSGGDTQYF. CDR3 DNA sequence: TGTGCCAGCAGCACCGGGACTAGCGGTGGAGATACGCAGTATTTT.